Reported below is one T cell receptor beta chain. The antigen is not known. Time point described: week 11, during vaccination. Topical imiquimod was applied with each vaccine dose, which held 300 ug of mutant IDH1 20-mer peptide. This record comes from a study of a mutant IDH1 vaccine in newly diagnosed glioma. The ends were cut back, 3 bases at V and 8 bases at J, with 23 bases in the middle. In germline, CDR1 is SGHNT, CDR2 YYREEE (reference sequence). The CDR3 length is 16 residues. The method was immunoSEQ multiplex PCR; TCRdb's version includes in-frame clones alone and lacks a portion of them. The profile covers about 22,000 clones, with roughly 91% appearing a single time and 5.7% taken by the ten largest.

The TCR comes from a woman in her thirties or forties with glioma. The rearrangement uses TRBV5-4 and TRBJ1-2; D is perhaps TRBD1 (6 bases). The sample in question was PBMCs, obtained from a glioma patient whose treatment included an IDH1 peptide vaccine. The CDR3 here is CASSSDQGTQLRGYTF. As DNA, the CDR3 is TGTGCCAGCAGCTCAGACCAGGGGACGCAGTTGAGGGGCTACACCTTC.